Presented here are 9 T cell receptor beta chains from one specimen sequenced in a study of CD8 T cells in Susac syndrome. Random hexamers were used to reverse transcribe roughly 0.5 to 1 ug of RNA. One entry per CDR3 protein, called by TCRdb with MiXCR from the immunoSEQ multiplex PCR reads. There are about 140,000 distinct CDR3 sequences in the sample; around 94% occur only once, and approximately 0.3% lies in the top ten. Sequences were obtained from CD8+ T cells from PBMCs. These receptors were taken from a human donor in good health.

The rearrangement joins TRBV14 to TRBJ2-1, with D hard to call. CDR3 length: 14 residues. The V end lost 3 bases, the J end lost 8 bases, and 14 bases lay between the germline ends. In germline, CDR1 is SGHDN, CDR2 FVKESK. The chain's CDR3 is CASSQRNILDEQFF. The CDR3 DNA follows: TGTGCCAGCAGCCAGAGGAACATTCTGGATGAGCAGTTCTTC.

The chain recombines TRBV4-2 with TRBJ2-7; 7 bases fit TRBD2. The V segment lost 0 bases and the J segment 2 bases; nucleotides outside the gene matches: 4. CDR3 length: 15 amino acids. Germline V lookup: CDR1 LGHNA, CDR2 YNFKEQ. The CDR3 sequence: CASSQDSSGTYEQYF. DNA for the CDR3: TGTGCCAGCAGCCAAGATTCTAGCGGAACCTACGAGCAGTACTTC.

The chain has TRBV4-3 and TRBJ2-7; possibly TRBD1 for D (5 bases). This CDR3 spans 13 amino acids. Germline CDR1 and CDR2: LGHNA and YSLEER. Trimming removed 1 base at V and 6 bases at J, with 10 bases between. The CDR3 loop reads CASSQVVRVEQYF. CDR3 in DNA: TGCGCCAGCAGCCAAGTGGTCAGGGTCGAGCAGTACTTC.

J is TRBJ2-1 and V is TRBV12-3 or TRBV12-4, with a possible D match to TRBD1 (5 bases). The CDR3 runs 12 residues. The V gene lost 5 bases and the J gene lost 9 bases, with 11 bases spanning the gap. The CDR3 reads CASSHDSVEQFF. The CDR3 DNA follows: TGTGCCAGCAGTCACGACAGTGTTGAGCAGTTCTTC.

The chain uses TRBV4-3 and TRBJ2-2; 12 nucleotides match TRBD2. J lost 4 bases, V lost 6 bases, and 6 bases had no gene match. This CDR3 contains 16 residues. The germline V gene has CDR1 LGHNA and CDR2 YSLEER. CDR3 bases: TGCGCCAGCAGACCGACTAGCGGGAGACCCACCGGGGAGCTGTTTTTT. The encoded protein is CASRPTSGRPTGELFF.

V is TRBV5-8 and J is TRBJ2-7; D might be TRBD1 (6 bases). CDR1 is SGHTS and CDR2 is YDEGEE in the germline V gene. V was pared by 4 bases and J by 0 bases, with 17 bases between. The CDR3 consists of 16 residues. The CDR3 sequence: CASSPVRRTDSYEQYF. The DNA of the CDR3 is TGTGCCAGCAGCCCGGTCCGCCGGACAGACTCCTACGAGCAGTACTTC. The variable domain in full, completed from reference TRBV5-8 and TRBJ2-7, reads EAGVTQSPTHLIKTRGQQATLRCSPISGHTSVYWYQQALGLGLQFLLWYDEGEERNRGNFPPRFSGRQFPNYSSELNVNALELEDSALYLCASSPVRRTDSYEQYFGPGTRLTVT.

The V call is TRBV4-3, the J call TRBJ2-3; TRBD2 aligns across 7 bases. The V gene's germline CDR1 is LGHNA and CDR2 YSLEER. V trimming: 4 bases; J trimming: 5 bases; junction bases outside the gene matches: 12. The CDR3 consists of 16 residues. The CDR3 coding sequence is TGCGCCAGCAGCCCCGACCCGCGGGAGAGAGTAGATACGCAGTATTTT. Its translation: CASSPDPRERVDTQYF.

The CDR3 coding sequence is TGTGCCAGCAGCCCCCAGGGACTAGCGGCTCAAGAGACCCAGTACTTC. This translates into CASSPQGLAAQETQYF. The chain has TRBV9 and TRBJ2-5, with 11 bases aligning to TRBD2. CDR3 size: 16 residues. Germline values: CDR1 SGDLS, CDR2 YYNGEE. The J segment lost 2 bases and the V segment lost 4 bases, leaving 7 bases of the junction unmatched.

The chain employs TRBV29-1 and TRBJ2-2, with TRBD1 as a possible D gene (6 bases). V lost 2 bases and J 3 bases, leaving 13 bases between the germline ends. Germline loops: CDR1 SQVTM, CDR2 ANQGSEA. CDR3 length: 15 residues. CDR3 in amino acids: CSVETRKGDTGELFF. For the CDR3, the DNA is TGCAGCGTTGAAACTCGAAAGGGGGACACCGGGGAGCTGTTTTTT.